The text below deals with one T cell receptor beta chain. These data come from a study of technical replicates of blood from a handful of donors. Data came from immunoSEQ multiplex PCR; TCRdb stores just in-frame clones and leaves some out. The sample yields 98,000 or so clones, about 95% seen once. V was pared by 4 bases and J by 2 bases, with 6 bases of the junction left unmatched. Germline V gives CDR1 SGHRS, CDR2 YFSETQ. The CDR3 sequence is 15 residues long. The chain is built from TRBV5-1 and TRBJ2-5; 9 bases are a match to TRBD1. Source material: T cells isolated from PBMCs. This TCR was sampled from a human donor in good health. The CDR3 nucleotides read TGCGCCAGCAGCACACCCGGGACAGGGCAAGAGACCCAGTACTTC. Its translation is CASSTPGTGQETQYF. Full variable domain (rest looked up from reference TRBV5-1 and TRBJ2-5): KAGVTQTPRYLIKTRGQQVTLSCSPISGHRSVSWYQQTPGQGLQFLFEYFSETQRNKGNFPGRFSGRQFSNSRSEMNVSTLELGDSALYLCASSTPGTGQETQYFGPGTRLLVL.